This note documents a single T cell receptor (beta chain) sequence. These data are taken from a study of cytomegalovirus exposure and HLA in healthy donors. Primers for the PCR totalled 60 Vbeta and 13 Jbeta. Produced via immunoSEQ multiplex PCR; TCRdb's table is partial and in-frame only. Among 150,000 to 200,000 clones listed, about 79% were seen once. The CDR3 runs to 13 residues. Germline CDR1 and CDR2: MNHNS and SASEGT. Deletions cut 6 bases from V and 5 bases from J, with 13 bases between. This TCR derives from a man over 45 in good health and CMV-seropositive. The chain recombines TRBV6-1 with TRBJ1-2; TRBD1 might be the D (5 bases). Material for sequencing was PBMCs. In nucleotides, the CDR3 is TGTGCCAGCAGCGAGACAGTGTCTTATGGCTACACCTTC. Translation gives CASSETVSYGYTF.